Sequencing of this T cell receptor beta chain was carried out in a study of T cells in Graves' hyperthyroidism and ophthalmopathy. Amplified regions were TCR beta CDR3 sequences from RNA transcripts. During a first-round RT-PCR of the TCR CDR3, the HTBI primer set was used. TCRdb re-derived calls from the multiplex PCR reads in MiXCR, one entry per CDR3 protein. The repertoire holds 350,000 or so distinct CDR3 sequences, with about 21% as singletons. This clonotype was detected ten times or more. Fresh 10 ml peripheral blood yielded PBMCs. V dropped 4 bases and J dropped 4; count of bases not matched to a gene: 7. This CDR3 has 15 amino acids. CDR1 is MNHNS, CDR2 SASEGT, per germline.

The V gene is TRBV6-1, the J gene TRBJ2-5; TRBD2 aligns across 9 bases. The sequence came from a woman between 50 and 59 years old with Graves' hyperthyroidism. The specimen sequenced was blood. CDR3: CASSAEAGGRETQYF. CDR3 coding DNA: TGTGCCAGCAGTGCGGAAGCGGGGGGTCGAGAGACCCAGTACTTC.